This T cell receptor beta chain emerged from a study of T cell responses to AZD1222 COVID-19 vaccine. As regards this clone: Its antigen is not known.

Study outcomes and limitations: Elevations in Spike-specific TCR breadth and depth followed administration of two AZD1222 doses. Females outnumbered males among donors, who were mostly white British; clonal diversity was possibly underestimated. Among AZD1222 vaccinees, only six or seven were seropositive at baseline. Among spike-specific TCRs, nearly half reportedly target unmutated variant regions.

Only in-frame clones appear in the TCRdb table, and some are missing; sequencing was by immunoSEQ multiplex PCR. The table has some 170,000 clones, approximately 93% seen once. Trimming took off 4 bases at V and 0 bases at J, with 10 bases between the two ends. Germline CDR1 is SQVTM and CDR2 is ANQGSEA. The CDR3 runs 14 residues. This receptor was identified in an adult in good health. Source: peripheral blood, taken on day 0 of AZD1222 vaccination. The chain employs TRBV29-1 and TRBJ2-1; D is uncertain. The CDR3 loop reads CSVGAISSYNEQFF. CDR3 nucleotide sequence: TGCAGCGTTGGCGCCATTAGCTCCTACAATGAGCAGTTCTTC.